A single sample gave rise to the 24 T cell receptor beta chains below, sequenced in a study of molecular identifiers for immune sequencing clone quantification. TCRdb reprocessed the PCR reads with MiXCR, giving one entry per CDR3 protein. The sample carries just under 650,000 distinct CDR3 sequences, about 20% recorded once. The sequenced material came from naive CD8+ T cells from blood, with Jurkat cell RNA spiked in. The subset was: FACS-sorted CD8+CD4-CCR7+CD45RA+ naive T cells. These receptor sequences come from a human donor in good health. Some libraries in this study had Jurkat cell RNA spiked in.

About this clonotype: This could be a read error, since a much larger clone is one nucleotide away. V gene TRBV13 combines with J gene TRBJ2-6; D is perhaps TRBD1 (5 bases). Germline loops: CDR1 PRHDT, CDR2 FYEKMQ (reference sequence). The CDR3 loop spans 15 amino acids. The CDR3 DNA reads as TGTGCCAGCAGCCTAGGGTACTCTGGGGCCAACGTCCTGGCTTTC. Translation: CASSLGYSGANVLAF.

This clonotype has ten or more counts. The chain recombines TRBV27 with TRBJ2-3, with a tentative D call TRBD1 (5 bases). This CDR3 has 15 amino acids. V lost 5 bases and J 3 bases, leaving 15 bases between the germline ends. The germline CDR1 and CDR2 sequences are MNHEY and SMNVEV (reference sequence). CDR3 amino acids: CASSPPAAGTDTQYF. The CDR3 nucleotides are TGTGCCAGCAGTCCACCAGCCGCAGGGACAGATACGCAGTATTTT.

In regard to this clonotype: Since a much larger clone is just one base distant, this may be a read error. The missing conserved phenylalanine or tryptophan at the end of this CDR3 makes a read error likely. CDR3 DNA: TGTGCCAGCAGCCAACAGGGCTACTTCTATGGCTACACCCTC. Translating it yields CASSQQGYFYGYTL. J is TRBJ1-2 and V is TRBV14; TRBD1 is a possible D gene (5 bases). The CDR3 spans 14 residues. Germline V gene lookup returns CDR1 SGHDN and CDR2 FVKESK. The V end was cut by 2 bases, the J end by 4 bases, with 11 bases between.

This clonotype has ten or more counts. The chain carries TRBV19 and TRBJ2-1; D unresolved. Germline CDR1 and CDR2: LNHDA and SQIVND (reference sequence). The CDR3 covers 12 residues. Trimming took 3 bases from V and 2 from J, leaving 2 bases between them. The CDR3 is CASSIPYNEQFF. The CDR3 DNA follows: TGTGCCAGTAGTATTCCCTACAATGAGCAGTTCTTC.

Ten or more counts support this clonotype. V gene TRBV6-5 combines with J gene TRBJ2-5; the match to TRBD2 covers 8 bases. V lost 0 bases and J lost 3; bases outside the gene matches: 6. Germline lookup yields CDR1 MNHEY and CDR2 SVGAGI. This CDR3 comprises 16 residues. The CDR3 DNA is TGTGCCAGCAGTTACTCGTATCCAGCGGGAGAAGAGACCCAGTACTTC. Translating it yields CASSYSYPAGEETQYF.

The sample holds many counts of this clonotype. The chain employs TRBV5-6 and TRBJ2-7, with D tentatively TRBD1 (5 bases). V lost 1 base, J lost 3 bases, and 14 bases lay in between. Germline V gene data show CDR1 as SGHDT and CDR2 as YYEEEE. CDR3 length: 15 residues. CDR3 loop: CASSLIIGQGYEQYF. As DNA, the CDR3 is TGTGCCAGCAGCTTGATTATTGGGCAGGGCTACGAGCAGTACTTC.

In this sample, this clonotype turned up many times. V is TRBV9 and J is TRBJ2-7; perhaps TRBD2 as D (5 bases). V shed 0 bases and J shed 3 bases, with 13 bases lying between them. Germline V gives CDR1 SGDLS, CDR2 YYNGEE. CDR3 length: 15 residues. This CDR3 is CASSVGTSLFYEQYF. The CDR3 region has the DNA TGTGCCAGCAGCGTAGGGACTTCCCTATTCTACGAGCAGTACTTC.

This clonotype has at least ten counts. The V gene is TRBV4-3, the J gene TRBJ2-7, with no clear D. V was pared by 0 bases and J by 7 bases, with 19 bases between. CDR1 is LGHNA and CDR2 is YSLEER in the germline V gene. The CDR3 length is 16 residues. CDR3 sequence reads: CASSQDVASSYGEQYF. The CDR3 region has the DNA TGCGCCAGCAGCCAAGATGTGGCTTCCAGCTATGGGGAGCAGTACTTC.

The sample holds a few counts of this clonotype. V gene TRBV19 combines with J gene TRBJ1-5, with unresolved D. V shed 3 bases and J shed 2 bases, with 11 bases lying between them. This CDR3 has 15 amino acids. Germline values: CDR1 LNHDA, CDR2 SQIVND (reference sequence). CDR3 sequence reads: CASSMSLGGNQPQHF. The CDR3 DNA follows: TGTGCCAGTAGTATGTCCCTTGGAGGCAATCAGCCCCAGCATTTT.

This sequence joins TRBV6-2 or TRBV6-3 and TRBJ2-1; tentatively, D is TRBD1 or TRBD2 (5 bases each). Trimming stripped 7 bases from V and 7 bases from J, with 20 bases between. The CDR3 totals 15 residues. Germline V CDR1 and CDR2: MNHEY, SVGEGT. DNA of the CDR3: TGTGCCAGCACTCTCCTCTACGGGACCCAGAATGAGCAGTTCTTC. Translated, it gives CASTLLYGTQNEQFF.

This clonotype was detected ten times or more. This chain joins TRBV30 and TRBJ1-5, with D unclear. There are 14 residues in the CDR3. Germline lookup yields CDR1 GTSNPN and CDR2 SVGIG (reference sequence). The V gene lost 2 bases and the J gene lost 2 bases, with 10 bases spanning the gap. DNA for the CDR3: TGTGCCTGGAGTAGAGGGTCGGGCAATCAGCCCCAGCATTTT. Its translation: CAWSRGSGNQPQHF.

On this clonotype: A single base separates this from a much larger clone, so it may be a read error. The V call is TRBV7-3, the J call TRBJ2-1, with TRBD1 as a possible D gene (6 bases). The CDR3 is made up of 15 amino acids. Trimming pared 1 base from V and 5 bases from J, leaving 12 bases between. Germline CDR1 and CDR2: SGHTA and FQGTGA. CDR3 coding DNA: TGTGCCAGCAGCTTAAGGTTAAGGGACAACAATGAGCAGTTCTTC. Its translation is CASSLRLRDNNEQFF. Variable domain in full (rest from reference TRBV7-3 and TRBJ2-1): GAGVSQTPSNKVTEKGKYVELRCDPISGHTALYWYRQSLGQGPEFLIYFQGTGAADDSGLPNDRFFAVRPEGSVSTLKIQRTERGDSAVYLCASSLRLRDNNEQFFGPGTRLTVL.

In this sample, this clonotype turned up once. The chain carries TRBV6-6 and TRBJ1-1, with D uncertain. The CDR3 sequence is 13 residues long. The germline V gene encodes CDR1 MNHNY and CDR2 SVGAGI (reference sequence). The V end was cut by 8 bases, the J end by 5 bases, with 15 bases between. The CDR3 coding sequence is TGTGCCAGCGGCCCCGTGGGTAATACTGAAGCTTTCTTT. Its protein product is CASGPVGNTEAFF.

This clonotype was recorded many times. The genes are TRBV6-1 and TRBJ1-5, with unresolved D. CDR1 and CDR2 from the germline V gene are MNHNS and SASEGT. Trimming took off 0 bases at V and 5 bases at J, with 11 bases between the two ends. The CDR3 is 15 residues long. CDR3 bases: TGTGCCAGCAGTGAAGCGCAAGTGACCTATCAGCCCCAGCATTTT. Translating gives CASSEAQVTYQPQHF.

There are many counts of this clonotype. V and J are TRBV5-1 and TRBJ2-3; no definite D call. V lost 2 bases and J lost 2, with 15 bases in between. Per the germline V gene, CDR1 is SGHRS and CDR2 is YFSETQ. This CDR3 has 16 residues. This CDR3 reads CASSFRPIGPTDTQYF. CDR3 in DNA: TGCGCCAGCAGCTTCCGCCCTATAGGCCCCACAGATACGCAGTATTTT.

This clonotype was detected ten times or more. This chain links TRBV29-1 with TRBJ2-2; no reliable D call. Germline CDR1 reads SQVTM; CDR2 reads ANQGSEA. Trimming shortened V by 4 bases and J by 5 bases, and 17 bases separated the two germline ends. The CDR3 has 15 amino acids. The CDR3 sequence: CSVVIGLPATGELFF. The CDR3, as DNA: TGCAGCGTTGTTATCGGTCTACCAGCTACCGGGGAGCTGTTTTTT.

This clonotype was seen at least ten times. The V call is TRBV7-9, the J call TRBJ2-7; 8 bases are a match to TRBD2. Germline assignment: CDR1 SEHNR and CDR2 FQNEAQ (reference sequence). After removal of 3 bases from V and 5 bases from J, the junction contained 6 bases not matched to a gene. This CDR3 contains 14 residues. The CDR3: CASSFLLAAHEQYF. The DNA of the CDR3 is TGTGCCAGCAGCTTTCTACTAGCGGCCCACGAGCAGTACTTC.

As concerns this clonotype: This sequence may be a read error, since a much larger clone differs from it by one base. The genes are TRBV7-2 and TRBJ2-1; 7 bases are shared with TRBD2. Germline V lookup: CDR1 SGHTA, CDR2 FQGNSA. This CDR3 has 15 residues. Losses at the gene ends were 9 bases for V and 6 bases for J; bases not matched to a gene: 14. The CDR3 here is CARSPGGGYGNEQFF. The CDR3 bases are TGTGCCAGGAGCCCTGGGGGGGGATATGGCAATGAGCAGTTCTTC.

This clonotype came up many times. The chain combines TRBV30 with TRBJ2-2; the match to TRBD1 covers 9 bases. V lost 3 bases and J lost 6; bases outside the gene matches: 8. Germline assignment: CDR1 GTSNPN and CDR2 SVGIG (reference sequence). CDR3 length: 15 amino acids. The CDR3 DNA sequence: TGTGCCTGGAGACCGGGACAGGGACTCGCCGGGGAGCTGTTTTTT. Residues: CAWRPGQGLAGELFF.

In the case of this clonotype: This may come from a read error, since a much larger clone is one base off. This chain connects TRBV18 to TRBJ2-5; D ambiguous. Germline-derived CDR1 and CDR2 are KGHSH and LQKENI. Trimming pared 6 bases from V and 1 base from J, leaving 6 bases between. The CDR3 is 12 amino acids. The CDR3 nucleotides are TGTGCCAGCTCCGAGACCCAAGAGACCCAGTACTTC. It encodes CASSETQETQYF.

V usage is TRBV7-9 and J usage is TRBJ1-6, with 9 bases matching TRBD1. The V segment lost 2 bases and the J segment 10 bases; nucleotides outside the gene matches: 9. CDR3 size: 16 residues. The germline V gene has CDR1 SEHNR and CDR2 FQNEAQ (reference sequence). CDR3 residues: CASSLPGTGSQSPLHF. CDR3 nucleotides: TGTGCCAGCAGCTTACCCGGGACAGGGTCGCAGTCACCCCTCCACTTT.

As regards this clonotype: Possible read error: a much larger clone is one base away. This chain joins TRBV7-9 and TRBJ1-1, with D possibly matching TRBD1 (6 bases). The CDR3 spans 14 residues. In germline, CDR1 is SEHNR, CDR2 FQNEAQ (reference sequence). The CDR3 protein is CASSQPTGYAEALF. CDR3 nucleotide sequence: TGCGCCAGCAGCCAGCCAACAGGGTACGCTGAAGCTCTCTTT.

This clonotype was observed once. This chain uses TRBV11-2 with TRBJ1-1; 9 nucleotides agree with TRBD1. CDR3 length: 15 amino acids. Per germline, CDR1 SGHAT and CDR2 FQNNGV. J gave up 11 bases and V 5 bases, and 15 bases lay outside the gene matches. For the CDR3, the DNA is TGTGCCAGCAGCGCCCCGGGACAGGGCCCTAGTGGGGCTTTCTTT. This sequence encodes CASSAPGQGPSGAFF.

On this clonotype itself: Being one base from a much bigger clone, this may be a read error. The CDR3 nucleotides read TGTGCCAGCAGCGCTCCTCCGGGGGAGGATACGCAGTATTTT. The encoded protein is CASSAPPGEDTQYF. The V and J genes are TRBV12-3 or TRBV12-4 and TRBJ2-3; tentatively, D is TRBD2 (6 bases). This CDR3 region has 14 residues. Trimming left V 6 bases short and J 6 bases short, with 16 bases between.